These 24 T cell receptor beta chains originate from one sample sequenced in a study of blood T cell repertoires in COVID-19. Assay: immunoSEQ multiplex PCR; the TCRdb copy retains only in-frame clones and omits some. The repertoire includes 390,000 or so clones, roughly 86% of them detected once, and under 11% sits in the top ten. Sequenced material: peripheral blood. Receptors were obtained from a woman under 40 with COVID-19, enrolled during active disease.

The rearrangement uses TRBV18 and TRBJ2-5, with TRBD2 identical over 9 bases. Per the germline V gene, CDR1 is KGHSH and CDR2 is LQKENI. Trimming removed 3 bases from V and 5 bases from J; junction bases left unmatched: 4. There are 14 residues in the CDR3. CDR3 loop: CASSPGLAEETQYF. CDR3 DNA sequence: TGTGCCAGCTCACCGGGACTAGCTGAGGAGACCCAGTACTTC.

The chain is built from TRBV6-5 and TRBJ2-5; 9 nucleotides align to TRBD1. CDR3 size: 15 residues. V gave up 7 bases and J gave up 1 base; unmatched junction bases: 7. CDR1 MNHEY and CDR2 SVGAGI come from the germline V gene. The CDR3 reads CASTVRDRAQETQYF. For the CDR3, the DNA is TGTGCCAGCACCGTTCGGGACAGGGCCCAAGAGACCCAGTACTTC.

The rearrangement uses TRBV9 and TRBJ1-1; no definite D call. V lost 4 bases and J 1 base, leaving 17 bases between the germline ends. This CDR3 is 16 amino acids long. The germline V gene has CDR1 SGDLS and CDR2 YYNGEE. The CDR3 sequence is CASSIAVEGGNTEAFF. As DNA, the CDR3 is TGTGCCAGCAGCATCGCTGTTGAGGGCGGGAACACTGAAGCTTTCTTT.

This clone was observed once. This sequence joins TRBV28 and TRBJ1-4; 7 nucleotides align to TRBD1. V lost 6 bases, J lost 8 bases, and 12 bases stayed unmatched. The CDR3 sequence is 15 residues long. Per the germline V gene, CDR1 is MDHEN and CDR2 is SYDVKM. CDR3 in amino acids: CASSPQDRRGEKLFF. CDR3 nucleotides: TGTGCCAGCAGCCCTCAGGACAGGAGAGGAGAAAAACTGTTTTTT.

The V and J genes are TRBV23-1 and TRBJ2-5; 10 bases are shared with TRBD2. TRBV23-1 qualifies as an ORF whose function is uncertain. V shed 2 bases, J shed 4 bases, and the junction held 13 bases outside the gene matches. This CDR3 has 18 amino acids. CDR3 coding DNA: TGCGCCAGCAGTCAACCGGGCCAACTAGCGGGGCAGACAGAGACCCAGTACTTC. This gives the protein CASSQPGQLAGQTETQYF.

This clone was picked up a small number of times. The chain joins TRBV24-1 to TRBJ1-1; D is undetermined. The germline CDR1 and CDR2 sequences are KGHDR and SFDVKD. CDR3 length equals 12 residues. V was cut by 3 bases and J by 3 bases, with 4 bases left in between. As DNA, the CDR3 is TGTGCCACCAGTGATGGGCACACTGAAGCTTTCTTT. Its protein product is CATSDGHTEAFF.

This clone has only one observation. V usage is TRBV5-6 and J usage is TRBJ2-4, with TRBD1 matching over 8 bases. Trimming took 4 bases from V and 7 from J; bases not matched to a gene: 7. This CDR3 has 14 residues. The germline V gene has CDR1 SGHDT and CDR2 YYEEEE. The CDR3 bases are TGTGCCAGCAGCCCCTTTGGACAGGGTAACATTCAGTACTTC. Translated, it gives CASSPFGQGNIQYF.

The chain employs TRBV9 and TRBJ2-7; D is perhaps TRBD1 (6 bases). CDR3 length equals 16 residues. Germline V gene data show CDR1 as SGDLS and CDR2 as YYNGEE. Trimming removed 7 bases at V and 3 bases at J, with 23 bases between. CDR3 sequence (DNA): TGTGCCAGCGCAACAGGGTTGGGAGAGGGCCTCTACGAGCAGTACTTC. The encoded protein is CASATGLGEGLYEQYF.

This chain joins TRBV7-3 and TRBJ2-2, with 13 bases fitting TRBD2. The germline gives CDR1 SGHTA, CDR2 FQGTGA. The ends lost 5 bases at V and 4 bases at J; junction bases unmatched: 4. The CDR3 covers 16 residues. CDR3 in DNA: TGTGCCAGCAGCGTTCGGACTAGCGGGAGCACCGGGGAGCTGTTTTTT. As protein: CASSVRTSGSTGELFF.

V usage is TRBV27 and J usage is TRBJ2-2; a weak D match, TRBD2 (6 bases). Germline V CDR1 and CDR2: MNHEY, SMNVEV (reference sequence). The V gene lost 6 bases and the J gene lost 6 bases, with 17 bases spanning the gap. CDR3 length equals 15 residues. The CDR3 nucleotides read TGTGCCAGCAGCCTGACTAGAACAAGGGCCGGGGAGCTGTTTTTT. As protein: CASSLTRTRAGELFF.

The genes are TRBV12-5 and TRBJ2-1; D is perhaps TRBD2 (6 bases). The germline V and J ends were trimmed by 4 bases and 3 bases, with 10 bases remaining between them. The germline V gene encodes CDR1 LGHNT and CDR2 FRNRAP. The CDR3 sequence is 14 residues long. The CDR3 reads CASGSSGVYNEQFF. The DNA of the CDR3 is TGTGCTAGTGGTTCTTCGGGGGTCTACAATGAGCAGTTCTTC.

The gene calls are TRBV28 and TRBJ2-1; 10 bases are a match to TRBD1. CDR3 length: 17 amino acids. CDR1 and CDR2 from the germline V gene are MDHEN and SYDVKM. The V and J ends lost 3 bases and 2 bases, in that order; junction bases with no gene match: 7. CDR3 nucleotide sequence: TGTGCCAGCAGTTTGACCGGGACAGGGGTTACCTACAATGAGCAGTTCTTC. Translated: CASSLTGTGVTYNEQFF.

The CDR3: CASSIQSTGFLNYGYTF. In DNA, the CDR3 is TGCGCCAGCAGCATACAGTCGACAGGGTTCCTTAACTATGGCTACACCTTC. This chain joins TRBV5-1 and TRBJ1-2, with 7 positions matching TRBD1. CDR1 SGHRS and CDR2 YFSETQ come from the germline V gene. The J segment lost 1 base and the V segment lost 4 bases, leaving 13 bases of the junction unmatched. CDR3 length equals 17 residues.

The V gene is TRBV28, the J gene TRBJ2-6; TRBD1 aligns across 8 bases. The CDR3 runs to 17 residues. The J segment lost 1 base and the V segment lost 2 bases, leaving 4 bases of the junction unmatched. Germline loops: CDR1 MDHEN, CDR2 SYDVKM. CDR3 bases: TGTGCCAGCAGTTTACAGGGGGCGAATTCTGGGGCCAACGTCCTGACTTTC. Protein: CASSLQGANSGANVLTF.

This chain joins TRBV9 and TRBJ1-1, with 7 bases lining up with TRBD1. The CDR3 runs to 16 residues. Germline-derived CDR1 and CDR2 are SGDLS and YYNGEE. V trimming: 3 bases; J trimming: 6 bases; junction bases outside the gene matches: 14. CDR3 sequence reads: CASSGSRKTGNAEAFF. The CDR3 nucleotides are TGTGCCAGCAGCGGAAGCCGAAAGACAGGGAATGCTGAAGCTTTCTTT.

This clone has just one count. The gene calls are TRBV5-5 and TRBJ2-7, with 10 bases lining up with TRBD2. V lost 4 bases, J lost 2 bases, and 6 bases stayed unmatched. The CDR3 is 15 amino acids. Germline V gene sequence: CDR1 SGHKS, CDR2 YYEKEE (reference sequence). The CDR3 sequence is CASSTGTSETYEQYF. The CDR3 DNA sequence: TGTGCCAGCAGCACCGGGACTAGCGAAACCTACGAGCAGTACTTC. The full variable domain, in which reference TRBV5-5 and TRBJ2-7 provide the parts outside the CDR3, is DAGVTQSPTHLIKTRGQQVTLRCSPISGHKSVSWYQQVLGQGPQFIFQYYEKEERGRGNFPDRFSARQFPNYSSELNVNALLLGDSALYLCASSTGTSETYEQYFGPGTRLTVT.

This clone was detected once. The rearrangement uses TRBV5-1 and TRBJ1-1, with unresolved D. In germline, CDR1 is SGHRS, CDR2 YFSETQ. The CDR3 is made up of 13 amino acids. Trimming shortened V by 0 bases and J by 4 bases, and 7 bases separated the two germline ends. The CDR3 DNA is TGCGCCAGCAGCTTGGCCGCGTCCACTGAAGCTTTCTTT. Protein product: CASSLAASTEAFF.

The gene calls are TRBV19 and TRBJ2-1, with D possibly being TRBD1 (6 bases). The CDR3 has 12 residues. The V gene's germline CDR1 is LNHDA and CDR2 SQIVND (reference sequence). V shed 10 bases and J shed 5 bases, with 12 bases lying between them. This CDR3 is CATSGTNNEQFF. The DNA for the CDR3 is TGTGCCACTTCCGGGACAAACAATGAGCAGTTCTTC.

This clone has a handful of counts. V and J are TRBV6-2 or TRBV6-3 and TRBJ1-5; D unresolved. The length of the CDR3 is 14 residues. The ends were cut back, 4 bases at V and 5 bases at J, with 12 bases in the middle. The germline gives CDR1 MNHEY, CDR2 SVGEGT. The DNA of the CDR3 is TGTGCCAGCAGTTCCTCGCTCCGGGATCAGCCCCAGCATTTT. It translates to CASSSSLRDQPQHF.

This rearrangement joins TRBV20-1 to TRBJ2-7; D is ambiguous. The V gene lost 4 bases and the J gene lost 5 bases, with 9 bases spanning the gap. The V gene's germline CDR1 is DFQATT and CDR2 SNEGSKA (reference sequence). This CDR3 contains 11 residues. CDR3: CSATWLDEQYF. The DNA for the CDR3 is TGCAGTGCTACCTGGCTCGACGAGCAGTACTTC.

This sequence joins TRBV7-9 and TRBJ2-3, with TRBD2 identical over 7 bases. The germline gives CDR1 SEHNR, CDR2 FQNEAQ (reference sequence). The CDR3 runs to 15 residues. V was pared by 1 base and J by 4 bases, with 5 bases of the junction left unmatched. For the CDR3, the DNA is TGTGCCAGCAGCTTAGTGGTGGCGGGGGCAGATACGCAGTATTTT. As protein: CASSLVVAGADTQYF.

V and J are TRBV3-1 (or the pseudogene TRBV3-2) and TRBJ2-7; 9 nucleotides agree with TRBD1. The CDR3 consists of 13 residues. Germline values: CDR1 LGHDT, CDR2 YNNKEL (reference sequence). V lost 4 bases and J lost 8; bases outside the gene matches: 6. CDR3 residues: CASSRGTGIKQYF. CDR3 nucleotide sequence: TGTGCCAGCAGCCGGGGGACAGGGATCAAGCAGTACTTC.

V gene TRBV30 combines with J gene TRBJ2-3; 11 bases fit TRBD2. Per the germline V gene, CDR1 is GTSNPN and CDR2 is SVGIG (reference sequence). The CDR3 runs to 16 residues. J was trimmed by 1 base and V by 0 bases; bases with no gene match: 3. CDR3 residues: CAWSVPLAGGTDTQYF. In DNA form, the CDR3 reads TGTGCCTGGAGTGTACCACTAGCGGGAGGCACAGATACGCAGTATTTT.

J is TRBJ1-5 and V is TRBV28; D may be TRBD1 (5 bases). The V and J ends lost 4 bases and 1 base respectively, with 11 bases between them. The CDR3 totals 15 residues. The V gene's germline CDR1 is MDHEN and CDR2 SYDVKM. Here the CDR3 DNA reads TGTGCCAGCAGTTGGAATCCAGGGAGCAATCAGCCCCAGCATTTT. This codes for CASSWNPGSNQPQHF.